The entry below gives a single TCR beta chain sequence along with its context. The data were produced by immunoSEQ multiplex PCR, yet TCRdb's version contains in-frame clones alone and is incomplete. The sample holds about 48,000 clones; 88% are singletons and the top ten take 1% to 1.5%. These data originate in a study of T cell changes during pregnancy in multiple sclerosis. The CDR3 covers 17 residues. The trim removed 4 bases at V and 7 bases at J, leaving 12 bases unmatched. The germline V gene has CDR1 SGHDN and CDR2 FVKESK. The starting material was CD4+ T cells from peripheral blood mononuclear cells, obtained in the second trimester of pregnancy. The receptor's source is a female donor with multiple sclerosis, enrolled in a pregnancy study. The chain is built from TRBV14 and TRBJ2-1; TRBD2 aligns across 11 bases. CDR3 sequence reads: CASSLLLLAGESNEQFF. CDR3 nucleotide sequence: TGTGCCAGCAGCCTCCTTTTACTAGCGGGAGAGTCGAATGAGCAGTTCTTC.